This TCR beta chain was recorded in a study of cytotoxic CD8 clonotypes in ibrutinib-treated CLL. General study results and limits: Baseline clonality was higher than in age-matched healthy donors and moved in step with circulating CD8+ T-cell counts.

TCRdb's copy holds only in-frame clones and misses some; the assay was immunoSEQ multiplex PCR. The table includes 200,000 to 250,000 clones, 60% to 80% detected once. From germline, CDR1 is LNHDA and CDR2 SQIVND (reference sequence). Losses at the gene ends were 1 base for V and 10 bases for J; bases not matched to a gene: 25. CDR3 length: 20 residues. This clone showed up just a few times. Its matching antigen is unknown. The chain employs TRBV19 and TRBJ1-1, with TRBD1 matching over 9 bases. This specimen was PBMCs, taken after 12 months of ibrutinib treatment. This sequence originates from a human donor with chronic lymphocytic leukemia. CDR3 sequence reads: CASSIANGEWDREMDGRAFF. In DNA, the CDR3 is TGTGCCAGTAGTATAGCGAACGGTGAATGGGACAGGGAAATGGATGGTAGAGCTTTCTTT.